This T cell receptor beta chain is drawn from a study of T-cell memory formation after mild COVID-19 (dated by TCRdb to the early 2020s). About the full investigation: TCR sequence clusters from the two donors were largely donor specific. T-cell clones expanding and contracting after mild COVID-19 in a couple of donors were tracked by longitudinal TCRalpha and TCRbeta repertoire sequencing. The cohort was made up of two young adult volunteers, one female and one male, who were previously healthy.

At the junction V is shortened by 0 bases and J by 1 base; bases outside the gene matches: 11. Taken from the germline V gene (reference sequence), the CDR1 and CDR2 loops are DFQATT and SNEGSKA. Its CDR3 holds 18 amino acids, cysteine through phenylalanine. Kept here is only the CDR3 DNA, which spans 54 bases and is read in frame from base 1. On the study overall, not on this receptor specifically: Contracting CD4+ clones appeared mostly in the CM and EM memory subsets, whereas CD8+ clones were enriched in EMRA. Only a couple of mild cases were covered by the study, and larger cohorts that include severe cases with pre-infection samples were considered necessary. SARS-CoV-2 specificity of the second-wave clones peaking on day 37 was not confirmed. Clones contracting from day 15 to 85 had balanced CD4/CD8 phenotypes, while a second wave expanding from day 15 to 37 was biased towards CD4+. Some responding clones were detected in pre-infection memory, which suggested that pre-existing cross-reactive memory T cells had joined the SARS-CoV-2 response.

Ficoll-Paque density gradient centrifugation was used to isolate PBMCs. For this clonotype: Its antigen remains undetermined. The input lacks base qualities; no much larger clone sits a single base away.

The sample was run on an Illumina NovaSeq 6000. cDNA libraries for TCRalpha and TCRbeta were prepared by 5'RACE using constant-segment primers, with sample barcodes and unique molecular identifiers added. Trizol reagent was used to extract RNA from every sample. Amplification of the libraries took two PCR steps, and the second step added a second sample barcode plus Illumina TruSeq adapters. Sequencing of the libraries was done on an Illumina NovaSeq, producing 2 x 150 bp paired-end reads. Regarding the original processing steps: Demultiplexing of reads and collapsing into UMI-guided consensus sequences were performed with migec v1.2.7. With mixcr v2.1.11, UMI consensuses were aligned to TRA and TRB V and J templates and assembled into clonotypes. A clonotype was counted as expanded or contracted only if both edgeR and NoisET called the change significant, with noise models trained on biological replicates. For edgeR calls, a false discovery rate-adjusted p below 0.01 and a log2 fold-change threshold of 1 were applied. As an exploratory analysis of dynamics, max-normalized trajectories of the 1000 most abundant clonotypes were examined with PCA combined with hierarchical clustering. Separately sequenced CD4+ and CD8+ repertoires were used to assign a CD4 or CD8 phenotype to each responding clone. The raw public reads went through TCRdb reprocessing: fastp at Q25, MiXCR clone calling, in-frame beta chains kept. Every distinct CDR3 protein forms one entry, paired with its most common genes and DNA. TCRdb assigned the V and J calls; the authors' analysis was not used. Within this sample are around 530,000 distinct CDR3 sequences, with roughly 21% of them counted one time only. The top ten clonotypes cover approximately 8.4% of the sample.

The sequence joins TRBV20-1 to TRBJ2-1; 8 bases in the junction line up with TRBD2. The clonotype was recovered from an adult woman who had mild COVID-19 (a few samples of this study predate the infection). The sample titles of this study are shuffled in the database, so cell type and time point are left out; the donor was told from shared clones. Sequencing was done on a sample of PBMCs or a T cell subset sorted from them (not recorded which). The CDR3 has the sequence CSARDLGSSGISYNEQFF. The base sequence is TGCAGTGCTAGAGATCTCGGGAGTAGCGGGATTTCCTACAATGAGCAGTTCTTC.